This TCR beta chain was documented in a study of blood T cell repertoires in COVID-19. Produced via immunoSEQ multiplex PCR; TCRdb's table is partial and in-frame only. The repertoire holds 200,000 to 300,000 clones, roughly 85% seen once, with around 3.4% in the top ten. The sample was peripheral blood. The TCR sequence derives from a woman between 18 and 29 years old with acute or convalescent COVID-19.

This CDR3 reads CASSSPPGTRVYNEQFF. DNA for the CDR3: TGCGCCAGCAGCTCCCCCCCCGGGACTAGGGTCTACAATGAGCAGTTCTTC. The V and J genes are TRBV5-1 and TRBJ2-1; 8 bases agree with TRBD2. The CDR3 totals 17 residues. The germline V gene encodes CDR1 SGHRS and CDR2 YFSETQ. V was pared by 3 bases and J by 3 bases, with 11 bases of the junction left unmatched.